Sequencing of this T cell receptor beta chain was carried out in a study of monozygotic twins with inflammatory bowel disease. Added by template switching were UMIs that each held a 6-nucleotide sample barcode. TCRdb re-analyzed the 5' RACE reads; it lists each CDR3 protein once, without DNA. Its table records approximately 380,000 distinct CDR3 sequences. A note on this clonotype: What it recognizes is unknown.

General study results and limits: Other individuals had fewer clonotypes in common with IBD patients than with healthy twins, especially with disease activity. The existence of one strong signal or clonotype linked to IBD lacked support. TCRbeta inverse Simpson diversity was decreased in IBD patients versus healthy co-twins.

The sample consisted of blood. This receptor was obtained from a human donor with ulcerative colitis or Crohn's disease, or a healthy co-twin of an affected twin (not recorded which).

The CDR3 sequence: CASSPDSSAYEQYF. The chain has TRBV18 and TRBJ2-7; TCRdb gives TRBD1 as the D gene, but with no DNA this cannot be confirmed. Germline V gene lookup returns CDR1 KGHSH and CDR2 LQKENI. The CDR3 covers 14 residues.